A single sample is the source of the 18 T cell receptor beta chains below, sequenced in a study of vaccination and CD4 T cells after COVID-19. As for treatment: roughly 10-day PBMC culture with coronavirus spike peptide pools or control peptides (ViraFEST assay). These receptors have no known antigen. The Oncomine TCR Beta short-read assay sequenced DNA from cultured CD4+ T cells. TCRdb reprocessed the PCR reads via MiXCR and lists one record per CDR3 protein. The sample has about 15,000 distinct CDR3 sequences, roughly 56% seen once. Input material: CD4+ T cells from blood, cultured in vitro. These receptors came from a human donor who had recovered from COVID-19.

V gene TRBV27 combines with J gene TRBJ2-2, with TRBD2 matching 8 bases. The germline V gene has CDR1 MNHEY and CDR2 SMNVEV (reference sequence). This CDR3 is 15 amino acids long. V trimming: 5 bases; J trimming: 4 bases; junction bases outside the gene matches: 6. This CDR3 reads CASSPAGGGTGELFF. The CDR3 DNA is TGTGCCAGCAGTCCCGCGGGGGGTGGCACCGGGGAGCTGTTTTTT.

The CDR3 protein is CASSYGGDTEAFF. The CDR3 region has the DNA TGTGCCAGCAGCTACGGGGGGGACACTGAAGCTTTCTTT. The chain uses TRBV7-6 and TRBJ1-1, with a tentative D call TRBD1 (5 bases). CDR1 and CDR2 (germline): SGHVS, FNYEAQ. The CDR3 runs to 13 residues. V gave up 4 bases and J gave up 3 bases, with 9 bases separating them.

The V call is TRBV7-3, the J call TRBJ2-4; possible D gene TRBD1, 6 bases. CDR3 length equals 15 residues. With 5 bases removed from V and 4 bases from J, the gap between germline ends came to 15 bases. CDR1 is SGHTA, CDR2 FQGTGA, per germline. The CDR3 loop reads CASSAQQGPKNIQYF. CDR3 nucleotides: TGTGCCAGCAGCGCCCAACAGGGACCAAAAAACATTCAGTACTTC.

The chain recombines TRBV4-1 with TRBJ2-5; 7 bases line up with TRBD2. The germline gives CDR1 MGHRA, CDR2 YSYEKL. V trimming: 3 bases; J trimming: 8 bases; junction bases outside the gene matches: 15. The CDR3 extends over 16 amino acids. Here the CDR3 DNA reads TGCGCCAGCAGCCAGATAAACATACTAGCGTTCGGTACCCAGTACTTC. The encoded protein is CASSQINILAFGTQYF.

This clonotype has only a few counts. The chain combines TRBV2 with TRBJ2-7, with no clear D. Deletions cut 3 bases from V and 6 bases from J, with 12 bases between. CDR3 length equals 13 residues. The germline CDR1 and CDR2 sequences are SNHLY and FYNNEI. As DNA, the CDR3 is TGTGCCAGCAGTGACCACAATCGGGCCGAGCAGTACTTC. Translating gives CASSDHNRAEQYF. Combining the CDR3 with reference TRBV2 and TRBJ2-7 gives the whole variable domain EPEVTQTPSHQVTQMGQEVILRCVPISNHLYFYWYRQILGQKVEFLVSFYNNEISEKSEIFDDQFSVERPDGSNFTLKIRSTKLEDSAMYFCASSDHNRAEQYFGPGTRLTVT.

The chain uses TRBV7-2 and TRBJ2-1; TRBD2 aligns across 10 bases. Germline V gives CDR1 SGHTA, CDR2 FQGNSA. V lost 1 base to trimming and J lost 4 bases; unmatched junction nucleotides: 1. The CDR3 loop spans 15 amino acids. The CDR3 region is CASSLDSGGYNEQFF. For the CDR3, the DNA is TGTGCCAGCAGCTTAGATAGCGGGGGGTACAATGAGCAGTTCTTC.

The chain carries TRBV15 and TRBJ2-7; 7 bases align to TRBD1. The CDR3 runs to 18 residues. Per germline, CDR1 LNHNV and CDR2 YYDKDF (reference sequence). Unmatched junction bases numbered 11, after V lost 0 bases and J lost 0 bases. The CDR3 nucleotides are TGTGCCACCAGCAGAGATTACCAGGGGGTGGTAGCCTCCTACGAGCAGTACTTC. It codes for CATSRDYQGVVASYEQYF.

The genes are TRBV20-1 and TRBJ1-2; D is perhaps TRBD1 (5 bases). The germline V and J ends were trimmed by 2 bases and 8 bases, with 15 bases remaining between them. The CDR3 is 13 residues long. CDR1 is DFQATT, CDR2 SNEGSKA, per germline (reference sequence). CDR3 coding DNA: TGCAGTGCTAGACCAGGGAGTAGGGCGGGCTACACCTTC. Translation: CSARPGSRAGYTF.

The rearrangement joins TRBV2 to TRBJ2-5; tentatively, D is TRBD1 or TRBD2 (5 bases each). The CDR3 spans 15 residues. V was cut by 7 bases and J by 7 bases, with 22 bases left in between. Germline lookup yields CDR1 SNHLY and CDR2 FYNNEI. CDR3 amino acids: CASIGPMRGAGTQYF. In DNA, the CDR3 is TGTGCCAGCATAGGCCCCATGAGGGGCGCTGGGACCCAGTACTTC.

This clonotype was observed a few times. V usage is TRBV11-2 and J usage is TRBJ1-5; weak D call: TRBD1 (6 bases). CDR1 is SGHAT and CDR2 is FQNNGV in the germline V gene. Trimming shortened V by 1 base and J by 3 bases, and 10 bases separated the two germline ends. The CDR3 is 15 amino acids. DNA for the CDR3: TGTGCCAGCAGCTTAGGAGGACAGTACAATCAGCCCCAGCATTTT. Amino acids: CASSLGGQYNQPQHF.

The V and J genes are TRBV19 and TRBJ1-2; 8 nucleotides agree with TRBD1. V lost 7 bases to trimming and J lost 7 bases; unmatched junction nucleotides: 8. The CDR3 runs to 13 residues. The germline V gene encodes CDR1 LNHDA and CDR2 SQIVND (reference sequence). The CDR3 nucleotides read TGTGCCAGTATCGACAGGGGCCGTCGTGGCTACACCTTC. As protein: CASIDRGRRGYTF.

The rearrangement links TRBV6-1 to TRBJ1-2; 7 nucleotides match TRBD1. The CDR3 sequence is 13 residues long. Germline V gene sequence: CDR1 MNHNS, CDR2 SASEGT. V shed 6 bases and J 8 bases; nucleotides not matched to a gene: 9. The CDR3 DNA reads TGTGCCAGCAGCGAACAGGGGACAAGGGGCTACACCTTC. Translation: CASSEQGTRGYTF.

The gene calls are TRBV28 and TRBJ1-2; D gene ambiguous. The germline V gene has CDR1 MDHEN and CDR2 SYDVKM. The CDR3 has 13 amino acids. V was cut by 1 base and J by 8 bases, with 11 bases left in between. CDR3 sequence: CASSLSGNKGYTF. In DNA, the CDR3 is TGTGCCAGCAGTTTATCGGGTAACAAAGGCTACACCTTC.

This clonotype has a handful of counts. Here the CDR3 reads CASRAGGANYGYTF. The CDR3 DNA reads as TGTGCCAGCAGGGCAGGGGGCGCGAACTATGGCTACACCTTC. This rearrangement joins TRBV6-1 to TRBJ1-2; 8 nucleotides line up with TRBD1. The CDR3 extends over 14 amino acids. V lost 6 bases to trimming and J lost 2 bases; unmatched junction nucleotides: 5. Per the germline V gene, CDR1 is MNHNS and CDR2 is SASEGT.

The chain couples TRBV4-2 to TRBJ1-1; D is possibly TRBD1 (5 bases). V was pared by 6 bases and J by 1 base, with 9 bases between. Per germline, CDR1 LGHNA and CDR2 YNFKEQ. The CDR3 is made up of 13 amino acids. CDR3 loop: CASRGTANTEAFF. The CDR3 DNA reads as TGTGCCAGCAGAGGGACGGCGAACACTGAAGCTTTCTTT.

This chain joins TRBV6-2 or TRBV6-3 and TRBJ1-1, with D perhaps TRBD1 (5 bases). From germline, CDR1 is MNHEY and CDR2 SVGEGT. The CDR3 totals 15 residues. Trimming cost V 0 bases and J 5 bases, with 13 bases left between them. CDR3 residues: CASSYSLGGWTEAFF. The CDR3 DNA reads as TGTGCCAGCAGTTACTCGCTCGGGGGATGGACTGAAGCTTTCTTT.

Relative to its sample, this clonotype is large. The chain uses TRBV7-9 and TRBJ2-1; D gene uncertain. Trimming took off 1 base at V and 3 bases at J, with 1 base between the two ends. This CDR3 contains 12 residues. Germline V gene lookup returns CDR1 SEHNR and CDR2 FQNEAQ (reference sequence). In nucleotides, the CDR3 is TGTGCCAGCAGCTTAGACTACAATGAGCAGTTCTTC. Translation: CASSLDYNEQFF.

The chain carries TRBV12-5 and TRBJ1-2; TRBD1 aligns across 8 bases. The CDR3 is 13 residues long. With 7 bases clipped from V and 4 bases from J, the junction kept 5 bases outside the gene matches. CDR1 and CDR2 (germline): LGHNT, FRNRAP. CDR3 loop: CASAEDRVYGYTF. CDR3 coding DNA: TGTGCTAGTGCCGAGGACAGGGTCTATGGCTACACCTTC.